The clone carrying this T cell receptor (beta chain) was found once. This CDR3 is built from 14 residues. CDR1 is MGHDK, CDR2 SYGVNS, per germline. V was pared by 2 bases and J by 7 bases, with 12 bases between. These data are taken from a study of T cells after somatic rescue of genetic block. Clones were read by immunoSEQ multiplex PCR, and TCRdb kept only the in-frame ones, dropping some. This table holds around 100,000 clones, around 90% found once. This chain links TRBV25-1 with TRBJ2-1; D is ambiguous. The source of this sequence is a woman between 18 and 30 years old. Sequencing was done on a sample of peripheral blood mononuclear cells (PBMCs). CDR3 sequence (DNA): TGTGCCAGCAGTGAAGTGGGGATTAGGAATGAGCAGTTCTTC. As protein: CASSEVGIRNEQFF. The whole variable domain, remainder taken from reference TRBV25-1 and TRBJ2-1, is EADIYQTPRYLVIGTGKKITLECSQTMGHDKMYWYQQDPGMELHLIHYSYGVNSTEKGDLSSESTVSRIRTEHFPLTLESARPSHTSQYLCASSEVGIRNEQFFGPGTRLTVL.